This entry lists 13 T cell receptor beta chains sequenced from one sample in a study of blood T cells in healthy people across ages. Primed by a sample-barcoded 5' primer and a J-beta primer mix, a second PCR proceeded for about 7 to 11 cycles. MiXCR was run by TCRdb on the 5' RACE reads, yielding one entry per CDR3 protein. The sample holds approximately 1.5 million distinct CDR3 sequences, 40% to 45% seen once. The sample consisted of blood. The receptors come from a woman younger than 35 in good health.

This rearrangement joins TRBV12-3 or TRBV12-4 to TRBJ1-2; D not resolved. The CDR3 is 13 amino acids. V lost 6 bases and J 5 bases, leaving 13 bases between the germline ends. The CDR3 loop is CASSPWGQYGYTF. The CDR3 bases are TGTGCCAGCAGCCCATGGGGTCAGTATGGCTACACCTTC.

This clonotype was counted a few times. The CDR3 DNA reads as TGTGCCAGCAGCTTGGTTCCCAATTCGCAGTATTTT. The encoded protein is CASSLVPNSQYF. This chain joins TRBV5-6 and TRBJ2-3; no clear D gene. Trimming pared 0 bases from V and 10 bases from J, leaving 9 bases between. The CDR3 is 12 residues long. The germline gives CDR1 SGHDT, CDR2 YYEEEE.

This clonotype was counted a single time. The CDR3 bases are TGTGCCACCAGTGATTCCCGCCTAGCGGGGGTTGAGAATGAGCAGTACTTC. This gives the protein CATSDSRLAGVENEQYF. V usage is TRBV24-1 and J usage is TRBJ2-5, with 10 bases that match TRBD2. V gave up 2 bases and J gave up 11 bases; unmatched junction bases: 16. The CDR3 consists of 17 residues. The V gene's germline CDR1 is KGHDR and CDR2 SFDVKD.

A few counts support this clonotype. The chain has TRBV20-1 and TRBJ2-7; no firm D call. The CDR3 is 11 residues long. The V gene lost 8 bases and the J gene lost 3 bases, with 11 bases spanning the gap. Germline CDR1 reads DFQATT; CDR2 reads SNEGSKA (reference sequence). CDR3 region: CSLSGDYEQYF. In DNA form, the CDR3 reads TGCAGTCTCAGTGGAGACTACGAGCAGTACTTC.

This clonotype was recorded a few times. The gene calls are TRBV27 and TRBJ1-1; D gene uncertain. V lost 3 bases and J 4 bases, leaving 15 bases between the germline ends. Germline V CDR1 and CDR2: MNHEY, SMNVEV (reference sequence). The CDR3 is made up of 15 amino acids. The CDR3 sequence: CASSFSAGSRTEAFF. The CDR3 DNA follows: TGTGCCAGCAGTTTTTCGGCCGGGAGCCGCACTGAAGCTTTCTTT.

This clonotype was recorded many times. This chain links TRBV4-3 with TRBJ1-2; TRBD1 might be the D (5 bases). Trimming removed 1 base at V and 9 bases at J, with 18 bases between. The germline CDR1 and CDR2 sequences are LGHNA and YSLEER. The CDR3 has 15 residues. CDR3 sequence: CASSQVGGAVGSYTF. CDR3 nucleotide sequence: TGCGCCAGCAGCCAAGTGGGCGGGGCGGTTGGAAGCTACACCTTC.

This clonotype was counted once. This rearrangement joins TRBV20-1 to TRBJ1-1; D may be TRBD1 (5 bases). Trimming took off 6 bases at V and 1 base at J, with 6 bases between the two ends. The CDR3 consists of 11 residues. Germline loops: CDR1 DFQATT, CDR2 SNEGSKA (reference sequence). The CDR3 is CSAGQNTEAFF. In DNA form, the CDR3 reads TGCAGTGCCGGACAGAACACTGAAGCTTTCTTT.

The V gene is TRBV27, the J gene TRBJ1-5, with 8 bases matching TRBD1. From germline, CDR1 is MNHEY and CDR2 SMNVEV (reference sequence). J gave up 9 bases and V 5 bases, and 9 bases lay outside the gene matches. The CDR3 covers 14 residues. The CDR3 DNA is TGTGCCAGCAGTCCGACAGGGGTCGGTTGGCCCCAGCATTTT. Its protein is CASSPTGVGWPQHF.

CDR3 amino acids: CASLTNTEAFF. In nucleotides, the CDR3 is TGTGCCAGCCTAACGAACACTGAAGCTTTCTTT. This chain uses TRBV6-6 with TRBJ1-1; no firm D call. The CDR3 consists of 11 residues. V gave up 8 bases and J gave up 1 base, with 5 bases separating them. The germline gives CDR1 MNHNY, CDR2 SVGAGI (reference sequence).

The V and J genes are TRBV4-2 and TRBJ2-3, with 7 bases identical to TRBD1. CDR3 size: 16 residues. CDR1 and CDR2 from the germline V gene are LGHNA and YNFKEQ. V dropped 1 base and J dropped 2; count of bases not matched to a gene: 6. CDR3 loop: CASSQAAQGYTDTQYF. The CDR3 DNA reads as TGTGCCAGCAGCCAAGCGGCACAGGGGTACACAGATACGCAGTATTTT.

CDR3 DNA sequence: TGTGCCAGCAGCCAAGAGTTTAGCGGCAATGAGCAGTTCTTC. As protein: CASSQEFSGNEQFF. V is TRBV3-1 and J is TRBJ2-1; D may be TRBD2 (6 bases). The CDR3 extends over 14 amino acids. Germline V CDR1 and CDR2: LGHDT, YNNKEL (reference sequence). V shed 0 bases and J shed 6 bases, with 9 bases lying between them.

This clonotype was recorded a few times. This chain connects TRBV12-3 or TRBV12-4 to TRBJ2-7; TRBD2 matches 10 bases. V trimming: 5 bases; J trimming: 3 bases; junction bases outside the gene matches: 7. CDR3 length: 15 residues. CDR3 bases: TGTGCCAGCAGTCTCCATCTAGCGGGAGACTACGAGCAGTACTTC. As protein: CASSLHLAGDYEQYF.

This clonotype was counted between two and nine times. CDR3 region: CASSQVFGTHEQYF. CDR3 nucleotide sequence: TGTGCCAGCAGCCAAGTGTTCGGGACCCACGAGCAGTACTTC. The chain has TRBV3-1 and TRBJ2-7, with D possibly called TRBD1 or TRBD2 (5 bases each). The germline gives CDR1 LGHDT, CDR2 YNNKEL (reference sequence). The CDR3 is made up of 14 amino acids. With 1 base removed from V and 5 bases from J, the gap between germline ends came to 12 bases.